The 30 T cell receptor beta chains below come from one sample, sequenced in a study of T cells after yellow fever vaccination. One entry per CDR3 protein, called by TCRdb with MiXCR from the 5' RACE reads. This table has about 250,000 distinct CDR3 sequences, approximately 3.8% appearing once. The source material was PBMCs, sampled 15 days after the yellow fever booster vaccination. These receptors were obtained from a young man who received the YFV17D yellow fever vaccine.

The sample holds many counts of this clonotype. The chain couples TRBV18 to TRBJ1-4; D is possibly TRBD1 (6 bases). The CDR3 consists of 14 residues. Germline V gene data show CDR1 as KGHSH and CDR2 as LQKENI. V was cut by 3 bases and J by 7 bases, with 12 bases left in between. DNA of the CDR3: TGTGCCAGCTCACCGACAGGACCAAGTGAAAAACTGTTTTTT. It encodes CASSPTGPSEKLFF.

This clonotype appeared many times. The chain joins TRBV4-1 to TRBJ2-1, with TRBD2 matching over 14 bases. Germline V gene data show CDR1 as MGHRA and CDR2 as YSYEKL. This CDR3 is built from 16 residues. V was pared by 2 bases and J by 7 bases, with 4 bases of the junction left unmatched. Here the CDR3 reads CASSQTTSGGANEQFF. CDR3 DNA: TGCGCCAGCAGCCAAACGACTAGCGGGGGGGCGAATGAGCAGTTCTTC.

This clonotype was detected a few times. This chain links TRBV12-3 or TRBV12-4 with TRBJ1-5; D uncertain. V lost 8 bases to trimming and J lost 6 bases, with 14 bases between them. There are 13 residues in the CDR3. The CDR3 loop reads CASARERGQPQHF. CDR3 coding DNA: TGTGCCAGCGCAAGAGAGCGGGGTCAGCCCCAGCATTTT.

This clonotype showed up many times. The chain uses TRBV30 and TRBJ2-5; TRBD2 might be the D (6 bases). In germline, CDR1 is GTSNPN, CDR2 SVGIG (reference sequence). CDR3 length: 14 residues. With 7 bases removed from V and 3 bases from J, the gap between germline ends came to 18 bases. The CDR3 spells CASQTGSGEETQYF. The DNA for the CDR3 is TGTGCCTCTCAAACGGGTTCGGGGGAAGAGACCCAGTACTTC.

This clonotype was seen a few times. The V and J genes are TRBV4-3 and TRBJ1-1; D remains unclear. Germline V gene lookup returns CDR1 LGHNA and CDR2 YSLEER. Trimming removed 0 bases from V and 0 bases from J, with 5 bases in between. This CDR3 comprises 14 residues. The CDR3 DNA is TGCGCCAGCAGCCAAGATTGGATGAACACTGAAGCTTTCTTT. It encodes CASSQDWMNTEAFF.

This rearrangement joins TRBV6-6 to TRBJ2-7; D is unclear. This CDR3 region has 13 residues. Germline V lookup: CDR1 MNHNY, CDR2 SVGAGI (reference sequence). Trimming pared 8 bases from V and 5 bases from J, leaving 16 bases between. The DNA of the CDR3 is TGTGCCAGCGGCGCTCGGTTAGAGAACGAGCAGTACGTC. It codes for CASGARLENEQYV.

This clonotype was picked up many times. The V call is TRBV10-3, the J call TRBJ1-6; D gene uncertain. The V end lost 3 bases, the J end lost 16 bases, and 10 bases lay between the germline ends. This CDR3 is built from 11 residues. Germline V lookup: CDR1 ENHRY, CDR2 SYGVKD. The CDR3 sequence: CAISDGQKLHF. CDR3 DNA sequence: TGTGCCATCAGTGACGGGCAGAAACTCCACTTT.

This clonotype was seen ten or more times. The chain employs TRBV7-3 and TRBJ1-6, with a possible D match to TRBD1 (5 bases). The CDR3 is 14 amino acids. The germline V gene encodes CDR1 SGHTA and CDR2 FQGTGA. V was clipped by 6 bases and J by 10 bases, with 16 bases between them. The CDR3 is CASRAGGEESPLHF. The CDR3 coding sequence is TGTGCCAGCAGGGCGGGGGGGGAAGAATCACCCCTCCACTTT.

This clonotype was seen many times. The V gene is TRBV5-1, the J gene TRBJ2-1; D gene uncertain. Germline V lookup: CDR1 SGHRS, CDR2 YFSETQ. The ends were cut back, 2 bases at V and 7 bases at J, with 7 bases in the middle. This CDR3 has 12 amino acids. The CDR3 DNA reads TGCGCCAGCAGCTTATCCTCTAATGAGCAGTTCTTC. Amino acids: CASSLSSNEQFF.

This clonotype came up many times. This chain links TRBV7-2 with TRBJ2-1; 11 bases agree with TRBD2. Germline loops: CDR1 SGHTA, CDR2 FQGNSA. Trimming cost V 5 bases and J 4 bases; bases outside gene matches: 7. The CDR3 has 16 residues. CDR3 nucleotides: TGTGCCAGCAGCCTACTACCTAGCGGGGGGTACAATGAGCAGTTCTTC. Its translation: CASSLLPSGGYNEQFF.

This clonotype showed up many times. The rearrangement links TRBV12-3 or TRBV12-4 to TRBJ2-5; tentative D call: TRBD1 (6 bases). V lost 6 bases, J lost 1 base, and 12 bases lay in between. The CDR3 covers 14 residues. The DNA for the CDR3 is TGTGCCAGCAGGGGTACAGGGTTCCAAGAGACCCAGTACTTC. It is translated as CASRGTGFQETQYF.

This clonotype was observed at least ten times. The V call is TRBV7-2, the J call TRBJ2-1; 14 bases line up with TRBD2. In germline, CDR1 is SGHTA, CDR2 FQGNSA. CDR3 length: 16 residues. Unmatched junction bases numbered 10, after V lost 5 bases and J lost 10 bases. The CDR3 DNA reads as TGTGCCAGCAGCAGGGATGGGACTAGCGGGGGTCGGGAGCAGTTCTTC. It translates to CASSRDGTSGGREQFF. The complete variable domain, with remaining parts taken from reference TRBV7-2 and TRBJ2-1, reads GAGVSQSPSNKVTEKGKDVELRCDPISGHTALYWYRQSLGQGLEFLIYFQGNSAPDKSGLPSDRFSAERTGGSVSTLTIQRTQQEDSAVYLCASSRDGTSGGREQFFGPGTRLTVL.

This clonotype was counted ten times or more. V usage is TRBV7-2 and J usage is TRBJ2-6; D might be TRBD1 (5 bases). Deletions cut 9 bases from V and 3 bases from J, with 12 bases between. This CDR3 is built from 14 residues. CDR1 is SGHTA, CDR2 FQGNSA, per germline. As DNA, the CDR3 is TGTGCCAGTTCGTTTCAGGGTGGGGCCAACGTCCTGACTTTC. Its protein is CASSFQGGANVLTF. The full variable domain, its missing parts supplied by reference TRBV7-2 and TRBJ2-6, is GAGVSQSPSNKVTEKGKDVELRCDPISGHTALYWYRQSLGQGLEFLIYFQGNSAPDKSGLPSDRFSAERTGGSVSTLTIQRTQQEDSAVYLCASSFQGGANVLTFGAGSRLTVL.

In its sample, this clonotype was seen many times. This sequence joins TRBV4-2 and TRBJ1-3, with 7 bases lining up with TRBD1. After removal of 1 base from V and 2 bases from J, the junction contained 5 bases not matched to a gene. CDR1 and CDR2 (germline): LGHNA, YNFKEQ. The length of the CDR3 is 16 residues. CDR3 residues: CASSQAGTATGNTIYF. Here the CDR3 DNA reads TGTGCCAGCAGCCAAGCCGGGACAGCCACTGGAAACACCATATATTTT.

This clonotype was found many times. The V call is TRBV7-2, the J call TRBJ2-6; D might be TRBD2 (5 bases). Trimming took 3 bases from V and 0 from J, leaving 18 bases between them. The germline V gene has CDR1 SGHTA and CDR2 FQGNSA. The CDR3 has 19 amino acids. CDR3 protein: CASSFRRGGFPSGANVLTF. The CDR3 region has the DNA TGTGCCAGCAGCTTCCGTCGCGGAGGATTCCCCTCTGGGGCCAACGTCCTGACTTTC.

This clonotype appeared many times. The chain is built from TRBV20-1 and TRBJ2-3; D gene ambiguous. With 8 bases removed from V and 4 bases from J, the gap between germline ends came to 22 bases. CDR3 length: 15 amino acids. Germline V lookup: CDR1 DFQATT, CDR2 SNEGSKA (reference sequence). CDR3 DNA: TGCAGTCTACGAGCCCCGAGTACCCCCGCAGATACGCAGTATTTT. Amino acid sequence: CSLRAPSTPADTQYF.

This clonotype was recorded at least ten times. The J gene is TRBJ1-4, the V gene TRBV4-3; no clear D. CDR1 is LGHNA, CDR2 YSLEER, per germline. The CDR3 is 14 amino acids. V was clipped by 5 bases and J by 5 bases, with 12 bases between them. Here the CDR3 reads CASSFSGTNEKLFF. CDR3 nucleotide sequence: TGCGCCAGCAGCTTCTCCGGAACGAATGAAAAACTGTTTTTT.

This clonotype showed up many times. The chain carries TRBV24-1 and TRBJ1-3, with D tentatively TRBD1 (6 bases). V was trimmed by 4 bases and J by 0 bases, leaving 12 bases between them. The V gene's germline CDR1 is KGHDR and CDR2 SFDVKD. The CDR3 runs to 16 residues. The CDR3 spells CATSDDRTDSGNTIYF. CDR3 in DNA: TGTGCCACCAGTGACGACCGGACAGACTCTGGAAACACCATATATTTT.

This clonotype was seen ten or more times. The rearrangement links TRBV27 to TRBJ1-2; D perhaps matches TRBD1 (5 bases). Germline CDR1 is MNHEY and CDR2 is SMNVEV (reference sequence). V shed 2 bases and J shed 7 bases, with 11 bases lying between them. The CDR3 loop spans 13 amino acids. CDR3 protein: CASSLAGKRGYTF. As DNA, the CDR3 is TGTGCCAGCAGTTTAGCAGGGAAACGTGGCTACACCTTC.

The table lists this clonotype with many counts. The genes are TRBV5-1 and TRBJ2-1, with unresolved D. This CDR3 is built from 13 residues. Germline V gene data show CDR1 as SGHRS and CDR2 as YFSETQ. V lost 0 bases and J 7 bases, leaving 8 bases between the germline ends. The CDR3 DNA is TGCGCCAGCAGCTTGGGACTTCTAAATGAGCAGTTCTTC. This gives the protein CASSLGLLNEQFF.

This clonotype was seen at least ten times. The chain couples TRBV6-5 to TRBJ2-7, with 10 bases fitting TRBD1. Germline-derived CDR1 and CDR2 are MNHEY and SVGAGI. V was clipped by 3 bases and J by 6 bases; unmatched bases: 5. The CDR3 sequence is 14 residues long. The CDR3 coding sequence is TGTGCCAGCAGTTATGGGACAGGGGCCCTCGAGCAGTACTTC. Translation gives CASSYGTGALEQYF.

This clonotype was counted at least ten times. J is TRBJ2-7 and V is TRBV21-1; the D call in the table, TRBD1, was not verified against the DNA. TRBV21-1 is an annotated pseudogene. The CDR3 spans 13 residues. The CDR3 coding sequence is TGTGCCAGCATCCAGCCGGGTTACTACGAGCAGTACTTC. It is translated as CASIQPGYYEQYF.

This clonotype appeared a few times. The chain links TRBV20-1 to TRBJ2-3, with a possible D match to TRBD2 (7 bases). This CDR3 has 18 residues. From germline, CDR1 is DFQATT and CDR2 SNEGSKA (reference sequence). The ends were cut back, 0 bases at V and 2 bases at J, with 21 bases in the middle. CDR3 DNA: TGCAGTGCTAGAGACCCGATGGGAGTCGGGGGGCACACAGATACGCAGTATTTT. It yields the protein CSARDPMGVGGHTDTQYF.

This clonotype was observed at least ten times. V and J are TRBV3-1 and TRBJ1-1; TRBD1 is a possible D gene (6 bases). Germline V gene lookup returns CDR1 LGHDT and CDR2 YNNKEL (reference sequence). The CDR3 loop spans 11 amino acids. V was shortened by 8 bases and J by 11 bases, with 15 bases between the two germline ends. CDR3 DNA: TGTGCCAGCTGGGGGGGGGCAAGGGCTTTCTTT. Translated, it gives CASWGGARAFF. The whole variable domain, filled in from reference TRBV3-1 and TRBJ1-1, reads DTAVSQTPKYLVTQMGNDKSIKCEQNLGHDTMYWYKQDSKKFLKIMFSYNNKELIINETVPNRFSPKSPDKAHLNLHINSLELGDSAVYFCASWGGARAFFGQGTRLTVV.

This clonotype was detected many times. CDR3 DNA: TGTGCCAGCAGTACCCACCGACAGAGCTCCTATAATTCACCCCTCCACTTT. Encoded protein: CASSTHRQSSYNSPLHF. The chain is built from TRBV6-6 and TRBJ1-6; a possible D gene is TRBD1 (5 bases). The germline V gene has CDR1 MNHNY and CDR2 SVGAGI (reference sequence). Trimming took 5 bases from V and 0 from J, leaving 14 bases between them. CDR3 length equals 17 residues.

This clonotype was seen at least ten times. The chain uses TRBV20-1 and TRBJ2-7, with D perhaps assigned TRBD1 or TRBD2 (5 bases each). CDR1 and CDR2 (germline): DFQATT, SNEGSKA (reference sequence). The V and J ends lost 5 bases and 4 bases respectively, with 21 bases between them. This CDR3 contains 15 residues. The CDR3 nucleotides are TGCAGTGCTGGAAAGGGACCCCTCGAACTTTACGAGCAGTACTTC. Protein sequence: CSAGKGPLELYEQYF.

In its sample, this clonotype was seen many times. The CDR3 DNA sequence: TGCGCCAGCAGCCAAGCGTCCACCGGGGAGCTGTTTTTT. Its protein is CASSQASTGELFF. This chain connects TRBV4-1 to TRBJ2-2; D unresolved. This CDR3 is built from 13 residues. Trimming left V 1 base short and J 4 bases short, with 4 bases between. Germline assignment: CDR1 MGHRA and CDR2 YSYEKL.

This clonotype was observed many times. This chain connects TRBV20-1 to TRBJ1-5, with D tentatively TRBD1 (5 bases). CDR3 size: 16 residues. Trimming stripped 0 bases from V and 5 bases from J, with 17 bases between. Germline V lookup: CDR1 DFQATT, CDR2 SNEGSKA (reference sequence). The CDR3 region is CSARDRRQGFYQPQHF. Written as DNA, the CDR3 is TGCAGTGCTAGAGATCGGCGGCAGGGATTTTATCAGCCCCAGCATTTT.

In this sample, this clonotype turned up many times. The gene calls are TRBV29-1 and TRBJ2-2, with 10 nucleotides matching TRBD1. Germline loops: CDR1 SQVTM, CDR2 ANQGSEA. CDR3 length: 13 amino acids. Trimming took 8 bases from V and 6 from J; bases not matched to a gene: 6. CDR3 in amino acids: CSIGTGVPGELFF. In DNA form, the CDR3 reads TGCAGCATAGGGACAGGGGTGCCCGGGGAGCTGTTTTTT.

Ten or more counts support this clonotype. The V gene is TRBV20-1, the J gene TRBJ1-1; 9 nucleotides match TRBD1. Germline lookup yields CDR1 DFQATT and CDR2 SNEGSKA (reference sequence). The CDR3 sequence is 16 residues long. Trimming took 6 bases from V and 0 from J; bases not matched to a gene: 11. The CDR3 DNA sequence: TGCAGTGCGGTGGGGACAGGGCTGTTCATGAACACTGAAGCTTTCTTT. Protein product: CSAVGTGLFMNTEAFF.